This entry is about one TCR beta chain. This specimen comes from a study of T cells in Graves' hyperthyroidism and ophthalmopathy. Study-wide background: Peripheral blood was drawn at first diagnosis, prior to all treatment.

Researchers took RNA transcripts and amplified the TCR beta CDR3 regions from them. HTBI primers were used for first-round RT-PCR of the TCR CDR3. TCRdb analysed the multiplex PCR reads with MiXCR anew, one entry per CDR3 protein. This sample has approximately 720,000 distinct CDR3 sequences, with approximately 19% found just once. Patients aged 18 to 65 had newly diagnosed hyperthyroidism lasting under 2 months. On the basis of clinical symptoms, serum thyroxine and TRAb, thyroid ultrasound and orbital computed tomography, diagnoses were made. Drawn at first hyperthyroidism diagnosis, the blood sample preceded any ophthalmopathy symptoms. The CDR3 has 15 residues. Between the trimmed V and J ends, which lost 4 bases and 1 base, there was a span of 11 bases. The germline V gene has CDR1 KGHSH and CDR2 LQKENI.

This clonotype was sampled from a woman in her forties or fifties with Graves' hyperthyroidism that later progressed to Graves' ophthalmopathy. Sequenced sample: blood. The V call is TRBV18, the J call TRBJ1-5; no reliable D call. The CDR3 region is CASSRLPASNQPQHF. In DNA form, the CDR3 reads TGTGCCAGCTCACGGCTTCCCGCCAGCAATCAGCCCCAGCATTTT.